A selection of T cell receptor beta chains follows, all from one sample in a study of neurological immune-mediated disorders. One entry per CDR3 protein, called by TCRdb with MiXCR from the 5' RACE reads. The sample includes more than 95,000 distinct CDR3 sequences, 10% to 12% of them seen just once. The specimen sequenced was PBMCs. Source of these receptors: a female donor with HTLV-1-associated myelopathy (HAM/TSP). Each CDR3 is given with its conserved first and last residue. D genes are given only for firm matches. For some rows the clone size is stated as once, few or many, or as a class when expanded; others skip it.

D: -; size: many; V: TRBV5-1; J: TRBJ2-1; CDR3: CASSLGVANEQFF; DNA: TGCGCCAGCAGCTTGGGGGTAGCCAATGAGCAGTTCTTC
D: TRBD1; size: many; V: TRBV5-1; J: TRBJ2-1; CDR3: CASSRGQRTYNEQFF; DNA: TGCGCCAGCAGCAGGGGACAGCGAACCTACAATGAGCAGTTCTTC
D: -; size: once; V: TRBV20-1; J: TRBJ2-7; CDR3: CSATSRDRSYYEQYF; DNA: TGCAGTGCAACGAGCCGGGACCGGAGCTACTACGAGCAGTACTTC
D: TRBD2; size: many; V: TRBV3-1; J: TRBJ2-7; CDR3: CASSRGQAGDSYEQYF; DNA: TGTGCCAGCAGCCGCGGACAAGCGGGGGATTCCTACGAGCAGTACTTC
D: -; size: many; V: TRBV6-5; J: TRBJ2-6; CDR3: CASSLGIYRFSSGANVLTF; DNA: TGTGCCAGCAGTTTGGGGATATACAGGTTTAGCTCTGGGGCCAACGTCCTGACTTTC
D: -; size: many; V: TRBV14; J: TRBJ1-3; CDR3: CASSQGHSGNTIYF; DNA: TGTGCCAGCAGCCAAGGTCACTCTGGAAACACCATATATTTT
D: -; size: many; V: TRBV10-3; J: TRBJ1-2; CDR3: CAISPRDGDYGYTF; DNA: TGTGCCATCAGCCCAAGGGACGGTGACTATGGCTACACCTTC
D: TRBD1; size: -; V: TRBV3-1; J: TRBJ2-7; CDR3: CASSQNHPGQGFPEQYF; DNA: TGTGCCAGCAGCCAAAACCACCCGGGACAGGGGTTTCCCGAGCAGTACTTC
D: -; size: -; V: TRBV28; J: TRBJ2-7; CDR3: CASSSGSFSYEQYF; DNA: TGTGCCAGCAGTTCGGGGTCCTTCTCCTACGAGCAGTACTTC
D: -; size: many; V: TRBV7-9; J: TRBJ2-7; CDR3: CASSKAGTSNPYEQYF; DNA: TGTGCCAGCAGCAAAGCAGGAACCTCTAATCCCTACGAGCAGTACTTC
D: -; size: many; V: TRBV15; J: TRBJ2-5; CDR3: CATSRGLPGPVRGETQYF; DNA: TGTGCTACCAGCAGAGGACTTCCGGGACCAGTAAGAGGAGAGACCCAGTACTTC
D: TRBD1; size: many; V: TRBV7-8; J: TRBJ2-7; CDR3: CASSPTGDSYEQYF; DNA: TGTGCCAGCAGCCCGACAGGGGATTCCTACGAGCAGTACTTC
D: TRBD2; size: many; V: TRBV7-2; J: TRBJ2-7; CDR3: CASSFQRGGGYEQYF; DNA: TGTGCCAGCAGCTTCCAGCGGGGGGGCGGGTACGAGCAGTACTTC
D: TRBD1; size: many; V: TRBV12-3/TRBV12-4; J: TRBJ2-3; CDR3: CASRDRGETDTQYF; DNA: TGTGCCAGCAGAGACAGGGGAGAGACAGATACGCAGTATTTT
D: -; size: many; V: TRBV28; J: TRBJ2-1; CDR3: CASSSGVQGQFF; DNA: TGTGCCAGCAGTTCTGGGGTCCAAGGGCAGTTCTTC
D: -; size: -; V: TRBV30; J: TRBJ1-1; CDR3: CAWRSQMNTEAFF; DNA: TGTGCCTGGAGATCCCAGATGAACACTGAAGCTTTCTTT
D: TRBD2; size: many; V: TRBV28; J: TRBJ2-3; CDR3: CASSLVVAGNTDTQYF; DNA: TGTGCCAGCAGTTTGGTGGTAGCGGGGAACACAGATACGCAGTATTTT
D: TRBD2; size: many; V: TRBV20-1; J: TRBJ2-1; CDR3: CSARDPRRGGDNEQFF; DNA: TGCAGTGCTAGAGATCCCCGGCGGGGGGGTGACAATGAGCAGTTCTTC
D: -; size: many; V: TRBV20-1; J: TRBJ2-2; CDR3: CSAPTPGSNTGELFF; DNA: TGCAGTGCGCCGACCCCGGGATCGAACACCGGGGAGCTGTTTTTT
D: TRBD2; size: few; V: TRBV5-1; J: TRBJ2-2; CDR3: CASSSGLAGVTGELFF; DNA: TGCGCCAGCAGCTCGGGACTAGCGGGGGTTACCGGGGAGCTGTTTTTT
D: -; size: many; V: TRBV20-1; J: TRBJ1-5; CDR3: CSAGREGQPQHF; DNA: TGCAGTGCGGGTCGCGAGGGACAGCCCCAGCATTTT
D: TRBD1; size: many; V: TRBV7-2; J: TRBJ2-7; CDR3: CASSLGGGQGALQAYEQYF; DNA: TGTGCCAGCAGCTTAGGTGGGGGACAGGGGGCCCTCCAAGCCTACGAGCAGTACTTC
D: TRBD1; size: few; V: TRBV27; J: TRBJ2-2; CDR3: CASTSRTGKFYTGELFF; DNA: TGTGCCAGCACCAGTAGGACAGGGAAGTTCTACACCGGGGAGCTGTTTTTT
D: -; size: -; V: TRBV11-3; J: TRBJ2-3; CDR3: CASSSQSSTTDTQYF; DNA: TGTGCCAGCAGTTCCCAATCCTCCACGACAGATACGCAGTATTTT
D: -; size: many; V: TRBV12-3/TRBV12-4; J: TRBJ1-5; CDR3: CASTSGFGNQPQHF; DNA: TGTGCCAGCACAAGTGGCTTCGGCAATCAGCCCCAGCATTTT
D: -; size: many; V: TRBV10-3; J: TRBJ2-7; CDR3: CATQGGTSYEQYF; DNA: TGTGCCACTCAGGGCGGGACAAGCTACGAGCAGTACTTC
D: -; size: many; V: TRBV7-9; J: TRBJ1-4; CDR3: CASSGTQGFNEKLFF; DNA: TGTGCCAGCAGCGGTACCCAGGGATTCAATGAAAAACTGTTTTTT
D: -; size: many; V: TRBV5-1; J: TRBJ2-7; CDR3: CASSLGGSPSSYEQYF; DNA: TGCGCCAGCAGCTTGGGGGGCTCCCCGAGCTCCTACGAGCAGTACTTC
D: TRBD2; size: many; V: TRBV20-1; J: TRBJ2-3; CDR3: CSVELAGGDTDTQYF; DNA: TGCAGTGTCGAACTAGCGGGGGGGGACACAGATACGCAGTATTTT
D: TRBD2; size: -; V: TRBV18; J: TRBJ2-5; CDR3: CASSPLPLAGREETQYF; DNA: TGTGCCAGCTCACCACTCCCCTTAGCGGGGAGAGAAGAGACCCAGTACTTC
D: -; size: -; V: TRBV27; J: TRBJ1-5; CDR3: CASSPTPLRPVGPQHF; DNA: TGTGCCAGCAGTCCCACCCCCCTTCGCCCCGTGGGGCCCCAGCATTTT
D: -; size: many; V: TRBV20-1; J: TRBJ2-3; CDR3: CSASGGRTWGTDTQYF; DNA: TGCAGTGCTAGCGGGGGGCGAACGTGGGGCACAGATACGCAGTATTTT
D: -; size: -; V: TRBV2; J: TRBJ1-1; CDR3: CASSVRPATEAFF; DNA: TGTGCCAGCAGTGTCAGGCCCGCCACTGAAGCTTTCTTT
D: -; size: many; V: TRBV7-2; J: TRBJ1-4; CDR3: CASSPWMGTTNEKLFF; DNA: TGTGCCAGCAGCCCTTGGATGGGTACGACCAATGAAAAACTGTTTTTT
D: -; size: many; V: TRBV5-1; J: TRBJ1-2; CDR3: CASSLFQANYGYTF; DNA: TGCGCCAGCAGCTTGTTCCAGGCTAACTATGGCTACACCTTC